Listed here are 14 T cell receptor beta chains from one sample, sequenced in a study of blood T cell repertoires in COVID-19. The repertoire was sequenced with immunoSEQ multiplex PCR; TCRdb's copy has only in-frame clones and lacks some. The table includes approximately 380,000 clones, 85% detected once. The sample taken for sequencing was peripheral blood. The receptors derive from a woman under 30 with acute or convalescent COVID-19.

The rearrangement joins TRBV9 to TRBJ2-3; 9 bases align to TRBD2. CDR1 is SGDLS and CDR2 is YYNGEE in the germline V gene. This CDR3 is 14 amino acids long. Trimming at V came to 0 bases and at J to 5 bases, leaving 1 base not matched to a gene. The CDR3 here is CASSVGRGGDTQYF. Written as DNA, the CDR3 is TGTGCCAGCAGCGTAGGGCGGGGGGGAGATACGCAGTATTTT.

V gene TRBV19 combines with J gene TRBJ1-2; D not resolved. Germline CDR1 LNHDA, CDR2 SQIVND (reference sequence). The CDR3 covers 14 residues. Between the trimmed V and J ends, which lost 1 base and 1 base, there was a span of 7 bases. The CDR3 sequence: CASSIVELNYGYTF. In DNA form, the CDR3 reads TGTGCCAGTAGTATAGTCGAGCTTAACTATGGCTACACCTTC.

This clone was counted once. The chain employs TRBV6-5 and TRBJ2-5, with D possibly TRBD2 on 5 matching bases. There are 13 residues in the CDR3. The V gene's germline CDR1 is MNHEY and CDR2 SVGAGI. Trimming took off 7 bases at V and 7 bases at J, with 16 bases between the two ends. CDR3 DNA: TGTGCCAGCAAACCGAGGGATTTAGGGACCCAGTACTTC. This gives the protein CASKPRDLGTQYF.

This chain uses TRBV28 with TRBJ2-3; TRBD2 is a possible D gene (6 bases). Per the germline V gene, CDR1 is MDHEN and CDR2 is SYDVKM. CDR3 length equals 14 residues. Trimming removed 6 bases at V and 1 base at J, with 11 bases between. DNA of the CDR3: TGTGCCAGCAGCGACGGGAGTCGCACAGATACGCAGTATTTT. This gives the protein CASSDGSRTDTQYF.

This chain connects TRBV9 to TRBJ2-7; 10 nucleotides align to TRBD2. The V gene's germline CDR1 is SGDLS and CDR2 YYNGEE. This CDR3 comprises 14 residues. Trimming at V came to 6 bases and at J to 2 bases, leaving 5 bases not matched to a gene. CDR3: CASNSGGGPYEQYF. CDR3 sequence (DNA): TGTGCCAGCAACAGCGGGGGGGGCCCCTACGAGCAGTACTTC. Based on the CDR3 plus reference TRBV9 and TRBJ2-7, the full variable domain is DSGVTQTPKHLITATGQRVTLRCSPRSGDLSVYWYQQSLDQGLQFLIQYYNGEERAKGNILERFSAQQFPDLHSELNLSSLELGDSALYFCASNSGGGPYEQYFGPGTRLTVT.

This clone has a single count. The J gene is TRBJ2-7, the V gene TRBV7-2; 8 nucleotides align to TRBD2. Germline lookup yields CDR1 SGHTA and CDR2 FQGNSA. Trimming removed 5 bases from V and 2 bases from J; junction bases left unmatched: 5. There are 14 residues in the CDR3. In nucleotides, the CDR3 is TGTGCCAGCAGCCGTACTAGCGGCCCCTACGAGCAGTACTTC. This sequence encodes CASSRTSGPYEQYF.

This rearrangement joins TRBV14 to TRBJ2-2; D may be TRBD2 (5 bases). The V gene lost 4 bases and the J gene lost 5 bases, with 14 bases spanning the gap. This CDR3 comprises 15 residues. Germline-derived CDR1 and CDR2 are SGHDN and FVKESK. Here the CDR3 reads CASSRSGSRTGELFF. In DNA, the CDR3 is TGTGCCAGCAGCCGGTCGGGGTCAAGGACCGGGGAGCTGTTTTTT.

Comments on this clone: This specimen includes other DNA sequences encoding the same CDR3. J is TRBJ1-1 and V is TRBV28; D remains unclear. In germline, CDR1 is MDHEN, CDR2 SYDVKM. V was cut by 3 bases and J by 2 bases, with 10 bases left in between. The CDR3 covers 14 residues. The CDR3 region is CASSFGGQNTEAFF. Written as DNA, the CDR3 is TGTGCCAGCAGTTTTGGAGGGCAAAACACTGAAGCTTTCTTT.

CDR3 in DNA: TGTGCCAGTAGTTGGGAGGGTTCCCAGCCCCAGCATTTT. Its protein product is CASSWEGSQPQHF. The chain combines TRBV19 with TRBJ1-5; D is unresolved. The CDR3 spans 13 residues. The germline V and J ends were trimmed by 5 bases and 7 bases, with 12 bases remaining between them. CDR1 is LNHDA and CDR2 is SQIVND in the germline V gene (reference sequence).

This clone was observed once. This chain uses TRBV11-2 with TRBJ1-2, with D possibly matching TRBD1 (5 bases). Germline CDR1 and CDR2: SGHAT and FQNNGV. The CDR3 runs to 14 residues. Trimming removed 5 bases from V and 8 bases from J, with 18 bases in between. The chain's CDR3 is CASSPQGRIGGYTF. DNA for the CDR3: TGTGCCAGCAGCCCCCAGGGTAGGATTGGCGGCTACACCTTC.

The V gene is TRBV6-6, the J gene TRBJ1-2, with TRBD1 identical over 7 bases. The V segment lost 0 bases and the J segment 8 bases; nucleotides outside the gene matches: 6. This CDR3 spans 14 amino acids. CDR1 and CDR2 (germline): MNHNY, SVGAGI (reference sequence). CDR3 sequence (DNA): TGTGCCAGCAGTTACTCGGAGGGGGCGCGGGGCTACACCTTC. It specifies CASSYSEGARGYTF.

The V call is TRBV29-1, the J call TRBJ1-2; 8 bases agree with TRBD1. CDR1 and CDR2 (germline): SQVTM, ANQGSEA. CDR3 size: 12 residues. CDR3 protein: CRVGQGLYGYTF. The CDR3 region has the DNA TGCAGAGTCGGACAGGGACTCTATGGCTACACCTTC.

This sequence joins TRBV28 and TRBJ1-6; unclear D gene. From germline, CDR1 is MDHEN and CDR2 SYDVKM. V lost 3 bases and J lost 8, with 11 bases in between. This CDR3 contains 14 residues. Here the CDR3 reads CASSFQEDDSPLHF. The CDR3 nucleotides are TGTGCCAGCAGTTTCCAGGAGGATGATTCACCCCTCCACTTT.

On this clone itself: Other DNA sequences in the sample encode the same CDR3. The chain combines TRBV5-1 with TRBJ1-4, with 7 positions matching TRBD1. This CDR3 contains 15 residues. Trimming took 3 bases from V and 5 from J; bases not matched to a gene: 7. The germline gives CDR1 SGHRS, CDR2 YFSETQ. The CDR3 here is CASSSSGTENEKLFF. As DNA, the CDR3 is TGCGCCAGCAGCTCCTCCGGGACAGAAAATGAAAAACTGTTTTTT.